The entry that follows covers one TCR beta chain sequence. What it binds is unknown. Unique molecular identifiers tagged the TCR beta cDNA libraries. Input of roughly 0.85 to 11 million T cells yielded approximately 500,000 cDNA molecules. Via MiXCR, TCRdb re-called the PCR reads, giving one row per CDR3 protein. The data contain roughly 870,000 distinct CDR3 sequences, about 53% of them seen just once; the ten biggest clones take up about 4.5%. The data were obtained in a study of post-analysis software for immune sequencing data. Study-level results: Higher frequency in patients than in controls was seen for about five TRBV segments, with TRBV5-6, TRBV5-1 and TRBV20-1 among them. Strong co-clustering by F measure was evident for samples that had been prepared in the same batch.

The germline CDR1 and CDR2 sequences are ENHRY and SYGVKD. CDR3 length: 13 amino acids. V was clipped by 4 bases and J by 11 bases; unmatched bases: 7. This clonotype was obtained from a girl aged 10-17 years with multiple sclerosis. Source material: blood. This chain joins TRBV10-3 and TRBJ2-5, with TRBD1 matching over 10 bases. The CDR3, as DNA: TGTGCCATCAGTGGGGACAGGGGCAATGAGCAGTACTTC. Translating it yields CAISGDRGNEQYF.